This T cell receptor (beta chain) came from a study of blood T cells in healthy people across ages. Study results and caveats: PBMCs went unsorted, and a conclusive naive versus antigen-experienced comparison was therefore prevented. It was held that the diversity estimates obtained from one million T cells were underestimates.

Then a second PCR, running roughly 6 to 12 cycles, was carried out with a sample-barcoded 5' primer and a J-beta primer mix. From the 5' RACE reads, TCRdb called clonotypes with MiXCR, one entry per CDR3 protein. The data show approximately 320,000 distinct CDR3 sequences, 27% seen once. CDR1 is SGDLS, CDR2 YYNGEE, per germline. The V end was cut by 7 bases, the J end by 11 bases, with 27 bases between. This CDR3 has 15 residues. In its sample, this clonotype was seen a few times. Its antigen is unidentified. Sequencing was done on a sample of blood. The gene calls are TRBV9 and TRBJ1-1; D is possibly TRBD1 (6 bases). The sequence was collected from a woman aged 65 to 85 in good health. The CDR3 reads CASPGGRRIPAQAFF. The CDR3 nucleotides are TGTGCCAGCCCCGGGGGGCGGAGAATCCCGGCCCAGGCTTTCTTT.